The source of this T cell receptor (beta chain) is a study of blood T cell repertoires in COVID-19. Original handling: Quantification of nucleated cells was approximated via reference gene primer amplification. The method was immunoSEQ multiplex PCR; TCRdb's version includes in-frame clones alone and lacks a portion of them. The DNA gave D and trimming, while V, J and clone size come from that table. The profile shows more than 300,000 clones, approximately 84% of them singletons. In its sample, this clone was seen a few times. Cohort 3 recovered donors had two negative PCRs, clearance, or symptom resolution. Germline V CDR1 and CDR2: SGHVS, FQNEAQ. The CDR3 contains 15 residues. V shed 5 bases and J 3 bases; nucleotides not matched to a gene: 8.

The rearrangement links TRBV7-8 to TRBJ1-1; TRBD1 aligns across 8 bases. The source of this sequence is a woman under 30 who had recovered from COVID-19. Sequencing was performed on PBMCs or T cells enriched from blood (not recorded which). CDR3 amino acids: CASSVQGAGYTEAFF. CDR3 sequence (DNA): TGTGCCAGCAGCGTCCAGGGGGCGGGTTACACTGAAGCTTTCTTT.